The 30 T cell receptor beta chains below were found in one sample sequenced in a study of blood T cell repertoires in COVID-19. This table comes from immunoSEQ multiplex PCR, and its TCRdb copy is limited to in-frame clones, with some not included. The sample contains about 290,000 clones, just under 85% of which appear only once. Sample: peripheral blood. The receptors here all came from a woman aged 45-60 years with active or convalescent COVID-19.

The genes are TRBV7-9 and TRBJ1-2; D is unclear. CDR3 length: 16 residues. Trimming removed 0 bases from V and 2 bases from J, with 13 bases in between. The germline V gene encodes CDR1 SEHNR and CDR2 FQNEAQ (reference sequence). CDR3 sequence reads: CASSLASGGSNYGYTF. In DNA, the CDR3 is TGTGCCAGCAGCTTAGCCTCCGGAGGGTCGAACTATGGCTACACCTTC.

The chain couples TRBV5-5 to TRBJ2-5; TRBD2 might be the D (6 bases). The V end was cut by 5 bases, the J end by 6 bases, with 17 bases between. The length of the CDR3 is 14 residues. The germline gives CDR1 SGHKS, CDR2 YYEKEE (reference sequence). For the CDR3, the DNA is TGTGCCAGCAGGCCGGGCGGGGCAGGGAAGACCCAGTACTTC. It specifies CASRPGGAGKTQYF.

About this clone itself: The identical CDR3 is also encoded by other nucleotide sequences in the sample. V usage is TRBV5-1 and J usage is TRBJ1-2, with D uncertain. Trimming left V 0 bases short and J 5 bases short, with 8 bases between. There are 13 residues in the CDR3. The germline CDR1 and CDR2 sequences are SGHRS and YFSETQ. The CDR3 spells CASSLGRLYGYTF. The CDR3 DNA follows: TGCGCCAGCAGCTTGGGGAGGTTGTATGGCTACACCTTC. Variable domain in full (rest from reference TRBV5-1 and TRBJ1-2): KAGVTQTPRYLIKTRGQQVTLSCSPISGHRSVSWYQQTPGQGLQFLFEYFSETQRNKGNFPGRFSGRQFSNSRSEMNVSTLELGDSALYLCASSLGRLYGYTFGSGTRLTVV.

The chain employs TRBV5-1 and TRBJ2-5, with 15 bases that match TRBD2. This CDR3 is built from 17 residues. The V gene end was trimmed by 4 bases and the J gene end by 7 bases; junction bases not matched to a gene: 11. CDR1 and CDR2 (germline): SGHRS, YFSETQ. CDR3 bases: TGCGCCAGCAGCACGGGACTAGCGGGAGGCAAAAGGGGGACCCAGTACTTC. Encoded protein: CASSTGLAGGKRGTQYF.

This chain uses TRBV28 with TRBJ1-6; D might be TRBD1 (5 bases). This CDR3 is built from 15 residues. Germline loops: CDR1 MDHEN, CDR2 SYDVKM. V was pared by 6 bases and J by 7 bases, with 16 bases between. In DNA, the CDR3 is TGTGCCAGCAGCCCTCGGAAAGGGGTGAATTCACCCCTCCACTTT. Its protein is CASSPRKGVNSPLHF.

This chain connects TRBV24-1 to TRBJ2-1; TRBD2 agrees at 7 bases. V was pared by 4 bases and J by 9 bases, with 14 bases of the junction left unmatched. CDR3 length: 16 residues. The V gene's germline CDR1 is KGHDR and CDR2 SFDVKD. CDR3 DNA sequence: TGTGCCACCAGTGACACCCGACTAGCCCTGGGAGGTGAGCAGTTCTTC. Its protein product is CATSDTRLALGGEQFF.

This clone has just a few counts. CDR3 residues: CASSDAGRSTGELFF. CDR3 in DNA: TGTGCCAGCAGTGACGCGGGAAGGAGCACCGGGGAGCTGTTTTTT. The chain carries TRBV2 and TRBJ2-2, with D possibly being TRBD2 (6 bases). V lost 3 bases, J lost 4 bases, and 12 bases lay in between. The CDR3 is 15 amino acids. Germline CDR1 and CDR2: SNHLY and FYNNEI. The whole variable domain, remainder taken from reference TRBV2 and TRBJ2-2, is EPEVTQTPSHQVTQMGQEVILRCVPISNHLYFYWYRQILGQKVEFLVSFYNNEISEKSEIFDDQFSVERPDGSNFTLKIRSTKLEDSAMYFCASSDAGRSTGELFFGEGSRLTVL.

This CDR3 reads CSVTYVADTQYF. CDR3 DNA sequence: TGCAGCGTCACTTATGTGGCAGATACGCAGTATTTT. V is TRBV29-1 and J is TRBJ2-3; D not resolved. There are 12 residues in the CDR3. Trimming shortened V by 6 bases and J by 4 bases, and 11 bases separated the two germline ends. The germline CDR1 and CDR2 sequences are SQVTM and ANQGSEA.

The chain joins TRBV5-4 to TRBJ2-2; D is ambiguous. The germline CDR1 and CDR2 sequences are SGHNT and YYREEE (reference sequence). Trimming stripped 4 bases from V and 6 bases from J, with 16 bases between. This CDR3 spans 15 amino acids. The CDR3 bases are TGTGCCAGCAGCCGGAATACCAACAGAGCCGGGGAGCTGTTTTTT. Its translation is CASSRNTNRAGELFF.

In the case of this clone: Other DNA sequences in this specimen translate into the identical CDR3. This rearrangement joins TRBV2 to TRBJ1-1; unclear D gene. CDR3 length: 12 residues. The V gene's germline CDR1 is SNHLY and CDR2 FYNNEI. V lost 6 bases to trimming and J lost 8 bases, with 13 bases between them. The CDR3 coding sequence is TGTGCCAGCAGGGGCGGAGGAACCGAAGCTTTCTTT. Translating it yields CASRGGGTEAFF.

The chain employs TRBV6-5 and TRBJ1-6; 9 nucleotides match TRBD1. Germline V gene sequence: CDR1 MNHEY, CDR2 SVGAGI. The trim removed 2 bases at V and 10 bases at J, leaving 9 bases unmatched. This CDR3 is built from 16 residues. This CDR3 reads CASSYGKQGARSPLHF. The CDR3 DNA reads TGTGCCAGCAGTTACGGAAAACAGGGGGCTAGATCACCCCTCCACTTT.

The DNA for the CDR3 is TGTGCCAGCAGCTTAGATTGGACAGGAACTAATGAAAAACTGTTTTTT. The encoded protein is CASSLDWTGTNEKLFF. This chain connects TRBV11-2 to TRBJ1-4, with 7 bases matching TRBD1. The CDR3 has 16 amino acids. Germline V CDR1 and CDR2: SGHAT, FQNNGV. With 0 bases clipped from V and 1 base from J, the junction kept 2 bases outside the gene matches.

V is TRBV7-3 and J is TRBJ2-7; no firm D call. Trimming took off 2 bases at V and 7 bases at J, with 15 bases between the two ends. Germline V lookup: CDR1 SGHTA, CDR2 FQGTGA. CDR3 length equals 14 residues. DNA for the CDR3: TGTGCCAGCAGCTTACAGCCGGAGTCCGCGGAGCAGTACTTC. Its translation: CASSLQPESAEQYF.

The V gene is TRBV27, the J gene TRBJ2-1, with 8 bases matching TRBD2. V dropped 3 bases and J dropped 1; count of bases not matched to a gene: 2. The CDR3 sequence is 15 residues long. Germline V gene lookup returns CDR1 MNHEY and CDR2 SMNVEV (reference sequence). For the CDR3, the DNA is TGTGCCAGCAGTTTCAGCGGGAGTTCCTACAATGAGCAGTTCTTC. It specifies CASSFSGSSYNEQFF.

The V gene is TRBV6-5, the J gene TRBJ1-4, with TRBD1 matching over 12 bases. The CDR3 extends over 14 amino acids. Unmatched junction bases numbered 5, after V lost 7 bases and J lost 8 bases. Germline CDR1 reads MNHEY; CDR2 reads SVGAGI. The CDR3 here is CASKGGTGGEKLFF. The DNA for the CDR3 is TGTGCCAGCAAAGGGGGGACAGGGGGCGAAAAACTGTTTTTT.

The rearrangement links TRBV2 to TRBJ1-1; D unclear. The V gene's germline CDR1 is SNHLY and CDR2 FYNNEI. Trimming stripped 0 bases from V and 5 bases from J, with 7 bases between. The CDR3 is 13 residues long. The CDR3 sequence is CASSEAQETEAFF. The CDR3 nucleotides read TGTGCCAGCAGTGAAGCGCAGGAAACTGAAGCTTTCTTT.

The CDR3: CASRQTSGRYNEQFF. The DNA of the CDR3 is TGTGCCAGCAGGCAAACTAGCGGGAGATACAATGAGCAGTTCTTC. This chain connects TRBV14 to TRBJ2-1; 11 bases are a match to TRBD2. The V gene's germline CDR1 is SGHDN and CDR2 FVKESK. With V trimmed by 6 bases and J by 4 bases, 5 bases remained unmatched. This CDR3 region has 15 residues.

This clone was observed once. The CDR3 nucleotides are TGTGTCCAAAACGGGACAATAAGGAACGTCCTGACTTTC. This codes for CVQNGTIRNVLTF. The rearrangement links TRBV6-5 to TRBJ2-6, with D tentatively TRBD1 (6 bases). The V gene's germline CDR1 is MNHEY and CDR2 SVGAGI. This CDR3 has 13 residues.

CDR3 in amino acids: CASSHRKDLSGRSYEQYF. The DNA for the CDR3 is TGTGCCAGCAGCCACCGAAAGGACCTCAGCGGGAGGTCTTACGAGCAGTACTTC. The chain uses TRBV6-2 or TRBV6-3 and TRBJ2-7; 9 nucleotides line up with TRBD2. The CDR3 is 18 amino acids. Germline-derived CDR1 and CDR2 are MNHEY and SVGEGT. J lost 4 bases, V lost 6 bases, and 19 bases had no gene match.

The CDR3 loop reads CASSLGGGMARNSPLHF. DNA of the CDR3: TGTGCCAGCAGCCTAGGTGGAGGTATGGCGCGGAATTCACCCCTCCACTTT. This chain uses TRBV27 with TRBJ1-6, with D unclear. This CDR3 has 17 amino acids. V gave up 6 bases and J gave up 7 bases, with 22 bases separating them. Germline V lookup: CDR1 MNHEY, CDR2 SMNVEV (reference sequence).

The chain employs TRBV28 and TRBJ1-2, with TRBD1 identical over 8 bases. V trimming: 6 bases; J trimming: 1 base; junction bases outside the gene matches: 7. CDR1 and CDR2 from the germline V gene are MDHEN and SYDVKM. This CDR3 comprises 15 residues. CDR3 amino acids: CASSSTGGYNYGYTF. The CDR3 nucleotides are TGTGCCAGCAGCTCCACAGGGGGATATAACTATGGCTACACCTTC.

CDR3 amino acids: CASSKTGQNSPLHF. In nucleotides, the CDR3 is TGTGCCAGTAGTAAGACAGGGCAGAATTCACCCCTCCACTTT. The rearrangement links TRBV19 to TRBJ1-6; TRBD1 matches 7 bases. The CDR3 contains 14 residues. CDR1 and CDR2 (germline): LNHDA, SQIVND (reference sequence). V was clipped by 4 bases and J by 7 bases; unmatched bases: 4.

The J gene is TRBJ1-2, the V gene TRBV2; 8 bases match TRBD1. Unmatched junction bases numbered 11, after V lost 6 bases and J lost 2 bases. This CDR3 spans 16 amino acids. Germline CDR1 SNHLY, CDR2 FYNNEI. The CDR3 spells CASSIKDRAANYGYTF. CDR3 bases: TGTGCCAGCAGCATTAAGGACAGGGCTGCGAACTATGGCTACACCTTC.

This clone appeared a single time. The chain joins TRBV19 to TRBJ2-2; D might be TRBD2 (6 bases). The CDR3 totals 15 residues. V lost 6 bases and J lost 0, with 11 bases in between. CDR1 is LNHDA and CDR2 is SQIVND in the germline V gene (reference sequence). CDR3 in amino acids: CASRMRGANTGELFF. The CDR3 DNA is TGTGCCAGTAGGATGCGGGGCGCGAACACCGGGGAGCTGTTTTTT.

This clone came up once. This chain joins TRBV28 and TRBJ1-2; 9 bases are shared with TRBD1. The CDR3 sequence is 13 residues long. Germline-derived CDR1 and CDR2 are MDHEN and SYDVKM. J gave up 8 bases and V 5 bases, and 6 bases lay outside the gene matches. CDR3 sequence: CASSPTGGPGYTF. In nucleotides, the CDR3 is TGTGCCAGCAGTCCCACAGGGGGCCCGGGCTACACCTTC.

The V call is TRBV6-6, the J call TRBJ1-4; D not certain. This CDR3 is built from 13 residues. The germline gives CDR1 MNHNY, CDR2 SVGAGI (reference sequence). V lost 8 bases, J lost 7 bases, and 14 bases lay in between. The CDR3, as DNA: TGTGCCAGCGCTTCCACACCCACTGAAAAACTGTTTTTT. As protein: CASASTPTEKLFF.

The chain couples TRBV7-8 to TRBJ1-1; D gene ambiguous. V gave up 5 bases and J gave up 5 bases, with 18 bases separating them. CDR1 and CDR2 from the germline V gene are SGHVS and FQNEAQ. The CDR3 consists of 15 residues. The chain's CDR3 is CASSLGSGMVTEAFF. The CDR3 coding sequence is TGTGCCAGCAGCCTAGGATCGGGGATGGTTACTGAAGCTTTCTTT.

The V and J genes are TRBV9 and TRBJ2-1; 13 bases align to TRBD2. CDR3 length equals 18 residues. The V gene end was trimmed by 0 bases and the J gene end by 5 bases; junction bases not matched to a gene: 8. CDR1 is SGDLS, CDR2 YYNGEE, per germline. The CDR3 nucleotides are TGTGCCAGCAGCGTAGGGACTAGCGGGAGTCGGGAGCACAATGAGCAGTTCTTC. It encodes CASSVGTSGSREHNEQFF.

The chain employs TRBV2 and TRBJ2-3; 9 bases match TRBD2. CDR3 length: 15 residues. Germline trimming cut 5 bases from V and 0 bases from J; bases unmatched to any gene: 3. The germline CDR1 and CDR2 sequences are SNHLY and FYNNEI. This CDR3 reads CASSRLAASTDTQYF. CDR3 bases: TGTGCCAGCAGTAGACTAGCGGCTAGCACAGATACGCAGTATTTT.

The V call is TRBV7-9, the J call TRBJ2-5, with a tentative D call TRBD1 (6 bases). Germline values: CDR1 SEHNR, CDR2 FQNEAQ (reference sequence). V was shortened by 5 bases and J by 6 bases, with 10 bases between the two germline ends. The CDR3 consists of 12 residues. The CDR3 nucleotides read TGTGCCAGCAGCCCGGACAGCCAGACCCAGTACTTC. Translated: CASSPDSQTQYF. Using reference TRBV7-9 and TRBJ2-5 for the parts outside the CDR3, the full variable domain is DTGVSQNPRHKITKRGQNVTFRCDPISEHNRLYWYRQTLGQGPEFLTYFQNEAQLEKSRLLSDRFSAERPKGSFSTLEIQRTEQGDSAMYLCASSPDSQTQYFGPGTRLLVL.